The text below deals with one T cell receptor (beta chain). Pooling was applied to second doses at about 4 or about 12 weeks. Repertoires were generated with immunoSEQ multiplex PCR, while TCRdb's copy carries only in-frame clones and drops some. The data show 60,000 to 90,000 clones, about nine tenths seen once. With V trimmed by 4 bases and J by 6 bases, 6 bases remained unmatched. This CDR3 comprises 13 residues. Germline CDR1 is SGHDT and CDR2 is YYEEEE. The data were taken from a study of T cell responses to AZD1222 COVID-19 vaccine. The sequencing here drew on peripheral blood, taken 28 days after the second AZD1222 dose. The rearrangement joins TRBV5-6 to TRBJ1-1; 7 positions match TRBD1. This TCR was recovered from an adult who received the AZD1222 COVID-19 vaccine. The DNA for the CDR3 is TGTGCCAGCAGCGCCGGGACAGACCCTGAAGCTTTCTTT. It is translated as CASSAGTDPEAFF.